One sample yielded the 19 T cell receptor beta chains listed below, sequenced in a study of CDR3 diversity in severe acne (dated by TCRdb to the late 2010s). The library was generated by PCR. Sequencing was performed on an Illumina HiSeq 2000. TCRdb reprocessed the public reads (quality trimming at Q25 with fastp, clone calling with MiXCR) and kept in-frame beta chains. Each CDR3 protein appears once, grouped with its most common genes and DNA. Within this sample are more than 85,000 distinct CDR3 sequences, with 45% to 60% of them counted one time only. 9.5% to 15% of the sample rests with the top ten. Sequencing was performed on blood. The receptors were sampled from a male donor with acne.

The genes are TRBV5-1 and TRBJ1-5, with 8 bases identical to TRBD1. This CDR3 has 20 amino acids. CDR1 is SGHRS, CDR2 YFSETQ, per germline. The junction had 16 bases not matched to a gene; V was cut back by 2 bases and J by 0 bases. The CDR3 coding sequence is TGCGCCAGCAGCTTTCGACCCACCGGGACAGGAGATTATAGCAATCAGCCCCAGCATTTT. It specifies CASSFRPTGTGDYSNQPQHF.

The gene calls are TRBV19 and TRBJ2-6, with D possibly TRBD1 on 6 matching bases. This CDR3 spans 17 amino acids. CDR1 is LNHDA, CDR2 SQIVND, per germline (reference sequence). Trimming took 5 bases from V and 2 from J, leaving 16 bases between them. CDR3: CASSEQGMLAGANVLTF. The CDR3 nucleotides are TGTGCCAGTAGTGAACAGGGTATGTTGGCTGGGGCCAACGTCCTGACTTTC.

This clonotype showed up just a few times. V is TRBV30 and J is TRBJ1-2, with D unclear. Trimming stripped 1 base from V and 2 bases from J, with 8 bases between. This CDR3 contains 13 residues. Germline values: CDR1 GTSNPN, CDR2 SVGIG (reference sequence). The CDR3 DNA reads TGTGCCTGGAGTGCCACGGGGAACTATGGCTACACCTTC. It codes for CAWSATGNYGYTF.

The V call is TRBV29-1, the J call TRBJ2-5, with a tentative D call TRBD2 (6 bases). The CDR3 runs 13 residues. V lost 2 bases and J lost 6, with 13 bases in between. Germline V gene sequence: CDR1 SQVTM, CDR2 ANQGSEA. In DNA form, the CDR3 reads TGCAGCGTTGAACGGTTGGGCGGGAAGACCCAGTACTTC. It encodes CSVERLGGKTQYF.

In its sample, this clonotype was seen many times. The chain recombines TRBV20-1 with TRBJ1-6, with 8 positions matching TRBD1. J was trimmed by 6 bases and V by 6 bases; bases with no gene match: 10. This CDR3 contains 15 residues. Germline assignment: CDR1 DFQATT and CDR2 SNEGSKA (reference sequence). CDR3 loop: CSADPRDRSNSPLHF. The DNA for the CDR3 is TGCAGTGCCGATCCGAGGGACAGGAGTAATTCACCCCTCCACTTT.

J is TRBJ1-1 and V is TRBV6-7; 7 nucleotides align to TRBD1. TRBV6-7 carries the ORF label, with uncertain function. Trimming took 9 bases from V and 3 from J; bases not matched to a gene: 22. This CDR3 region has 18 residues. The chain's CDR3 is CASISVRGRTCLDTEAFF. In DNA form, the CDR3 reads TGTGCCAGTATATCCGTGAGGGGGCGGACCTGTTTGGACACTGAAGCTTTCTTT.

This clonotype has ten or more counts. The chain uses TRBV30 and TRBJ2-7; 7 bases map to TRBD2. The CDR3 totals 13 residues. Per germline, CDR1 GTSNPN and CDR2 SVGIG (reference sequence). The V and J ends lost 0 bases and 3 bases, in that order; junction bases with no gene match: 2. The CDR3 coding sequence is TGTGCCTGGAGTGTAGGGGAGGGCTACGAGCAGTACTTC. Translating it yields CAWSVGEGYEQYF.

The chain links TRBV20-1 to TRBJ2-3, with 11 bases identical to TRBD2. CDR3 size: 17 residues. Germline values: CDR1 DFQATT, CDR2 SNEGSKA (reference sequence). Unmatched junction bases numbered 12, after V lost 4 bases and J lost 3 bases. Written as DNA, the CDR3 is TGCAGTGCTAAATTGATTGTAGCGGGGGGGGCTACAGATACGCAGTATTTT. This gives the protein CSAKLIVAGGATDTQYF.

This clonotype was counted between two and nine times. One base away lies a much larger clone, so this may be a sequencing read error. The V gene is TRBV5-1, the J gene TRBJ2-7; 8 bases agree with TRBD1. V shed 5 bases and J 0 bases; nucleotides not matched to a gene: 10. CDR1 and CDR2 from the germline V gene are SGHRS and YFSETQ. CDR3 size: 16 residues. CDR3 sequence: CASRLPTGVSSYEQYF. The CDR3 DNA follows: TGCGCCAGCAGGTTACCGACAGGGGTTTCCTCCTACGAGCAGTACTTC.

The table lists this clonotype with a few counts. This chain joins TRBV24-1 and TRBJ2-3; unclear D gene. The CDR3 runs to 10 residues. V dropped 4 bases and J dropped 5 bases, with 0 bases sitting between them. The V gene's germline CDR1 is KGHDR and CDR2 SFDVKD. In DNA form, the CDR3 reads TGTGCCACCAGTGAAGATACGCAGTATTTT. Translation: CATSEDTQYF.

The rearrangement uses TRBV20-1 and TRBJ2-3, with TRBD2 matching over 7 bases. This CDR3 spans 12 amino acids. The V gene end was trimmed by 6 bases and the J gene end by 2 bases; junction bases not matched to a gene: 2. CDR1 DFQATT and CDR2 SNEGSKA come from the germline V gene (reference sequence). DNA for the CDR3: TGCAGTGCAGCGGGACTCACAGATACGCAGTATTTT. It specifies CSAAGLTDTQYF.

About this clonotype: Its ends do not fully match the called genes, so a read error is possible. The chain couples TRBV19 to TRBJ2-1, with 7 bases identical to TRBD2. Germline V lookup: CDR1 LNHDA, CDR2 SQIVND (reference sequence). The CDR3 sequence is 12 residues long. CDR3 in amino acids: CASSSAGDELFF. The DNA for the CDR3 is TGTGCCAGTAGTAGTGCGGGAGATGAGCTGTTCTTT. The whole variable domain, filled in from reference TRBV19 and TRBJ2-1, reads DGGITQSPKYLFRKEGQNVTLSCEQNLNHDAMYWYRQDPGQGLRLIYYSQIVNDFQKGDIAEGYSVSREKKESFPLTVTSAQKNPTAFYLCASSSAGDELFFGPGTRLTVL.

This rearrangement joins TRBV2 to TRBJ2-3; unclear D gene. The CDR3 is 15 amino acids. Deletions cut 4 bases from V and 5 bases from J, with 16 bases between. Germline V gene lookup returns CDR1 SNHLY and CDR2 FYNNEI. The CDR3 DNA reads TGTGCCAGCAGTGCTACCTACCTCTCAAAAGATACGCAGTATTTT. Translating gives CASSATYLSKDTQYF.

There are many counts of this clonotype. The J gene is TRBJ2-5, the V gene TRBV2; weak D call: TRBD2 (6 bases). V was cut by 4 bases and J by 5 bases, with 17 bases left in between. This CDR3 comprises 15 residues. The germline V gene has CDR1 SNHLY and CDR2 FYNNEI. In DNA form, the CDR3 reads TGTGCCAGCAGTGTCCCTGGTCGGGGGAAGGAGACCCAGTACTTC. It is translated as CASSVPGRGKETQYF.

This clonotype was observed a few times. CDR3 coding DNA: TGTGCCAGCTCACCACGGCAGACGGGGGCTGGAAACACCATATATTTT. Its translation: CASSPRQTGAGNTIYF. This rearrangement joins TRBV18 to TRBJ1-3; D perhaps matches TRBD1 (5 bases). Between the trimmed V and J ends, which lost 1 base and 2 bases, there was a span of 12 bases. CDR3 length: 16 residues. Germline values: CDR1 KGHSH, CDR2 LQKENI.

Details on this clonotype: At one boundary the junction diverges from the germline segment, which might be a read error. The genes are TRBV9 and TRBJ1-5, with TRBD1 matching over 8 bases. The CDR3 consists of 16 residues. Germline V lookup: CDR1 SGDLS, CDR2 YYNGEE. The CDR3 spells CASRLRCPGGHQPQHF. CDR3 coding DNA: TGCGCCAGCAGACTAAGATGCCCAGGGGGCCATCAGCCCCAGCATTTT.

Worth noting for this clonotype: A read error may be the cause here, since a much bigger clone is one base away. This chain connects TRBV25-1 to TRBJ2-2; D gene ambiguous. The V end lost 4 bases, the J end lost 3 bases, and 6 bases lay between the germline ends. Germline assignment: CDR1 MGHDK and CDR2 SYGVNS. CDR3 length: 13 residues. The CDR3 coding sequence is TGTGCCAGCAGTGCCTCACACACCGGGGAGCTGTTTTTT. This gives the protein CASSASHTGELFF.

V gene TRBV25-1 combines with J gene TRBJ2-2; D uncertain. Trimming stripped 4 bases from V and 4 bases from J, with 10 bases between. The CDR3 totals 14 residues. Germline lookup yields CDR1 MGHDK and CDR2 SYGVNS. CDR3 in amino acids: CASSGGRVTGELFF. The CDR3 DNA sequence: TGTGCCAGCAGTGGAGGTCGGGTCACCGGGGAGCTGTTTTTT. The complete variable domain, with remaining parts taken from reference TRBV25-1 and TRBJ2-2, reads EADIYQTPRYLVIGTGKKITLECSQTMGHDKMYWYQQDPGMELHLIHYSYGVNSTEKGDLSSESTVSRIRTEHFPLTLESARPSHTSQYLCASSGGRVTGELFFGEGSRLTVL.

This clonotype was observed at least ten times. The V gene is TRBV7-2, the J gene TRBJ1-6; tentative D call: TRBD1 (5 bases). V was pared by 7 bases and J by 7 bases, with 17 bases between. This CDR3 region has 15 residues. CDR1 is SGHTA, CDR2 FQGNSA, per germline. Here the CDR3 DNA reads TGTGCCAGCACCCCAAGAGAGGGGTACAATTCACCCCTCCACTTT. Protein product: CASTPREGYNSPLHF.